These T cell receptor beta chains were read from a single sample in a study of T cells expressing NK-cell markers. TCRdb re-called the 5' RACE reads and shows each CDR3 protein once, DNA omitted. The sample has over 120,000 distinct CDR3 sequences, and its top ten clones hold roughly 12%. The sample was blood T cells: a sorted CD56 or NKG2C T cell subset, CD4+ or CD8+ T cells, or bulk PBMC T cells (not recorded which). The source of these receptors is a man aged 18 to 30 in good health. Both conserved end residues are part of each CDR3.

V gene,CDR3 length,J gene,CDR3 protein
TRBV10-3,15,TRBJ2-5,CAISESFDSQETQYF
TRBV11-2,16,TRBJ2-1,CASSFRLAGAYNEQFF
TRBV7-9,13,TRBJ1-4,CASTFGDNEKLFF
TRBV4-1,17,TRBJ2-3,CASSQTGPGLPEDTQYF
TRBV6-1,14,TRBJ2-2,CASTVQGGGGELFF
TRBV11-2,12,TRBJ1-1,CASSLRPGEAFF
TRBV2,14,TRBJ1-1,CASRATTRNTEAFF
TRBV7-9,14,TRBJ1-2,CASSPPGGIDGYTF
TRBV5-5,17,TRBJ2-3,CASSLEWLAGAEDTQYF
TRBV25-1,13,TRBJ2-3,CASSEYGGDTQYF
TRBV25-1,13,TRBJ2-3,CASSESTGRTQYF
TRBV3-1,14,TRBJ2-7,CASSQRAGTYEQYF
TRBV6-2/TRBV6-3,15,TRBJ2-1,CASSQDMPTYNEQFF